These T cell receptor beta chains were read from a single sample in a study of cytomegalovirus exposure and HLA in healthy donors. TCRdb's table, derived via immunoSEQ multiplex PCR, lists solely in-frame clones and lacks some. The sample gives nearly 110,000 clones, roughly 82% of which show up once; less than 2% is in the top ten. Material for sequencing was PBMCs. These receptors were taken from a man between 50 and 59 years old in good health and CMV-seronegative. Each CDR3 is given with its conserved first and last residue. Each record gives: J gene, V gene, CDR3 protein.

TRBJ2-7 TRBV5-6 CASSRRGTGYEQYF
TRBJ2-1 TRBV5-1 CASSPQAGGYNEQFF
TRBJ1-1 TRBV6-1 CASSDGGINTEAFF
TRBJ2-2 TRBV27 CASSLSDSLGTGELFF
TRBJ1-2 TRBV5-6 CASSLMGGLGYTF
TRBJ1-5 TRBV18 CASSPTAAGNQPQHF
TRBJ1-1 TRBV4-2 CASSQGGSRNTEAFF
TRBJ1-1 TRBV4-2 CASNGKGVYTEAFF
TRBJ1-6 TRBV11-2 CASSLGGLNTLGSAPLHF
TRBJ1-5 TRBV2 CASGRDRVDQPQHF
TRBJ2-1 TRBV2 CASRTEQGTYNEQFF
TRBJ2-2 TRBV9 CASSVDRANTGELFF
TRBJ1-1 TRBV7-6 CASSPGLMNTEAFF
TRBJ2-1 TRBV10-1 CASSESGDNEQFF
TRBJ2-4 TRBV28 CASSSLGLGLAKNIQYF
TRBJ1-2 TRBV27 CASSSRQGRYGYTF
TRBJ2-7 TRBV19 CASSSQLAGALYEQYF
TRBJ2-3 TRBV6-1 CASSVDRFTDTQYF
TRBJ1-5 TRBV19 CASSALDRGSHQPQHF
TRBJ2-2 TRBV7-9 CASSLTGGGSGELFF
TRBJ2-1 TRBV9 CASSVENSYNEQFF
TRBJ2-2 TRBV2 CASSATKSGELFF
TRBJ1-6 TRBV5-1 CASSRQLDGNSPLHF
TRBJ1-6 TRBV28 CASSRPPGLYNSPLHF
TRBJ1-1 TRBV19 CASSPSPGQGNWAEAFF
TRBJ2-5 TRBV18 CASSNSGGNQETQYF
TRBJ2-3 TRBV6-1 CASAAPPSDTQYF
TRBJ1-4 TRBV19 CASSQGGSLGKLFF
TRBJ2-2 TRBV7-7 CASSPLPIRVNTGELFF
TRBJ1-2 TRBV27 CASSLQGNYGYTF
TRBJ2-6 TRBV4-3 CASSQGTGLTGANVLTF
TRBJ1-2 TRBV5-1 CASRETGNEANYGYTF
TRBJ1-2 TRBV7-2 CASSLIASGYTF
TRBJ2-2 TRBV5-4 CASREGRGNTGELFF
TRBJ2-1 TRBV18 CASSRTDNEQFF
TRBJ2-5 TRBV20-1 CSALQETQYF
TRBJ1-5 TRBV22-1 CPGSALFQGKGRSQPQHF
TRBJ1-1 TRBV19 CASSNPRLNTEAFF
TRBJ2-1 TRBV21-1 CASSHLGTAYNEQFF
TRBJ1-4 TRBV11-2 CASSSSGGTNEKLFF
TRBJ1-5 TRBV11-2 CASSLGAGGNQPQHF
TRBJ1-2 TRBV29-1 CSVDRGTNYGYTF
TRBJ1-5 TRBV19 CASKIGVAGSNQPQHF
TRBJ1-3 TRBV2 CASVSQGLSGNTIYF
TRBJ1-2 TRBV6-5 CASSYDRELTNYGYTF